The rows below give T cell receptor beta chains drawn from one sample of a study of blood T cells in healthy people across ages. MiXCR, run by TCRdb on the 5' RACE reads, gives a single entry per CDR3 protein. The sample shows around 620,000 distinct CDR3 sequences, 27% of them seen only once. Material: blood. All receptors derive from a woman between 70 and 85 years old in good health. The CDR3 runs from the conserved cysteine through the conserved F or W. Each record gives: clone size, V gene, D gene, CDR3 length, J gene, CDR3 protein, CDR3 DNA. D genes are given only for firm matches. A row's size may be missing; if present it is once, few, many or a size class.

size: few; V: TRBV4-1; D: .; length: 16; J: TRBJ2-6; CDR3: CASSNPPGAGANVLTF; DNA: TGCGCCAGCAGCAACCCACCAGGCGCTGGGGCCAACGTCCTGACTTTC
size: few; V: TRBV6-6; D: .; length: 14; J: TRBJ2-5; CDR3: CASSYQSEKETQYF; DNA: TGTGCCAGCAGTTACCAAAGCGAAAAAGAGACCCAGTACTTC
size: .; V: TRBV5-1; D: .; length: 12; J: TRBJ2-5; CDR3: CASSMGRETQYF; DNA: TGCGCCAGCAGCATGGGCCGGGAGACCCAGTACTTC
size: .; V: TRBV10-3; D: TRBD2; length: 17; J: TRBJ2-5; CDR3: CAISDRTSGRSQETQYF; DNA: TGTGCCATCAGTGATCGGACTAGCGGAAGGAGCCAAGAGACCCAGTACTTC
size: .; V: TRBV7-8; D: TRBD2; length: 17; J: TRBJ2-1; CDR3: CASSLAGGVAGYNEQFF; DNA: TGTGCCAGCAGCTTAGCGGGAGGGGTAGCGGGATACAATGAGCAGTTCTTC
size: many; V: TRBV7-2; D: .; length: 15; J: TRBJ1-5; CDR3: CASSLGGGGSQPQHF; DNA: TGTGCCAGCAGTCTAGGGGGAGGGGGGAGTCAGCCCCAGCATTTT
size: .; V: TRBV9; D: .; length: 11; J: TRBJ2-1; CDR3: CASSASTEQFF; DNA: TGTGCCAGCAGCGCATCGACAGAGCAGTTCTTC
size: few; V: TRBV4-3; D: .; length: 12; J: TRBJ1-4; CDR3: CASGFRGEKLFF; DNA: TGCGCCAGTGGGTTTAGGGGTGAAAAACTGTTTTTT
size: few; V: TRBV5-1; D: .; length: 16; J: TRBJ1-2; CDR3: CASSSTGADSFYGYTF; DNA: TGCGCCAGCAGCTCCACCGGGGCGGACTCTTTCTATGGCTACACCTTC
size: few; V: TRBV19; D: .; length: 17; J: TRBJ1-5; CDR3: CASSTRKNTGINQPQHF; DNA: TGTGCCAGTAGTACACGAAAAAATACAGGGATCAATCAGCCCCAGCATTTT
size: .; V: TRBV2; D: TRBD1; length: 12; J: TRBJ1-4; CDR3: CASSGQGEKLFF; DNA: TGTGCCAGCTCCGGACAGGGTGAAAAACTGTTTTTT
size: .; V: TRBV12-5; D: TRBD2; length: 19; J: TRBJ2-7; CDR3: CASALRSGGSVSSSYEQYF; DNA: TGTGCTAGTGCCCTACGTAGCGGGGGATCTGTAAGCAGCTCCTACGAGCAGTACTTC
size: few; V: TRBV6-2/TRBV6-3; D: TRBD2; length: 14; J: TRBJ2-5; CDR3: CAGRGTSRQETQYF; DNA: TGTGCCGGCAGGGGGACTAGCCGGCAAGAGACCCAGTACTTC
size: .; V: TRBV18; D: .; length: 14; J: TRBJ1-1; CDR3: CASSRIGADTEAFF; DNA: TGTGCCAGCTCCCGGATAGGGGCGGACACTGAAGCTTTCTTT
size: few; V: TRBV5-1; D: TRBD2; length: 13; J: TRBJ2-5; CDR3: CASSLTPGGTQYF; DNA: TGCGCCAGCAGCTTGACGCCGGGGGGGACCCAGTACTTC
size: few; V: TRBV6-6; D: .; length: 13; J: TRBJ1-4; CDR3: CAGSLRALEKLFF; DNA: TGTGCCGGCAGCCTCAGGGCCTTAGAAAAACTGTTTTTT
size: .; V: TRBV7-9; D: .; length: 16; J: TRBJ1-2; CDR3: CASSLVGPGYRYGYTF; DNA: TGTGCCAGCAGCTTAGTAGGCCCGGGGTATCGTTATGGCTACACCTTC
size: many; V: TRBV18; D: TRBD1; length: 15; J: TRBJ2-7; CDR3: CASSRGQGSSYEQYF; DNA: TGTGCCAGCTCACGTGGACAGGGGTCCTCCTACGAGCAGTACTTC
size: .; V: TRBV20-1; D: .; length: 16; J: TRBJ2-5; CDR3: CSARVGASVFQETQYF; DNA: TGCAGTGCTAGAGTAGGAGCTAGCGTGTTCCAAGAGACCCAGTACTTC
size: .; V: TRBV12-3/TRBV12-4; D: .; length: 16; J: TRBJ2-1; CDR3: CASSQKQGKDHNEQFF; DNA: TGTGCCAGCAGCCAAAAACAGGGAAAGGATCACAATGAGCAGTTCTTC
size: few; V: TRBV3-1; D: .; length: 13; J: TRBJ1-4; CDR3: CASRQGPNEKLFF; DNA: TGTGCCAGCCGCCAGGGGCCTAATGAAAAACTGTTTTTT
size: few; V: TRBV10-3; D: .; length: 13; J: TRBJ1-1; CDR3: CAIKGSGRSEAFF; DNA: TGTGCCATTAAGGGTTCGGGGCGGAGTGAAGCTTTCTTT
size: few; V: TRBV18; D: TRBD1; length: 18; J: TRBJ2-6; CDR3: CANSPRGTGSSGANVLTF; DNA: TGTGCCAACTCACCACGAGGGACAGGAAGCTCTGGGGCCAACGTCCTGACTTTC
size: .; V: TRBV6-6; D: .; length: 13; J: TRBJ1-6; CDR3: CASRTYLNSPLHF; DNA: TGTGCCAGCAGGACCTACCTTAATTCACCCCTCCACTTT
size: many; V: TRBV14; D: .; length: 13; J: TRBJ2-4; CDR3: CASSPGKGNIQYF; DNA: TGTGCCAGCAGCCCCGGGAAGGGGAACATTCAGTACTTC
size: .; V: TRBV7-8; D: .; length: 15; J: TRBJ2-3; CDR3: CASSLGLHSTDTQYF; DNA: TGTGCCAGCAGCTTAGGGCTCCATAGCACAGATACGCAGTATTTT
size: few; V: TRBV5-1; D: .; length: 15; J: TRBJ1-4; CDR3: CASSFVRAGGEKLFF; DNA: TGCGCCAGCAGCTTCGTGAGGGCCGGCGGTGAAAAACTGTTTTTT
size: .; V: TRBV18; D: .; length: 17; J: TRBJ2-5; CDR3: CASSPLGRALTQETQYF; DNA: TGTGCCAGCTCACCACTCGGCAGGGCCCTTACACAAGAGACCCAGTACTTC
size: few; V: TRBV4-3; D: TRBD1; length: 15; J: TRBJ1-2; CDR3: CASSQGTGTNYGYTF; DNA: TGCGCCAGCAGCCAAGGGACAGGGACTAACTATGGCTACACCTTC
size: few; V: TRBV6-5; D: .; length: 14; J: TRBJ1-2; CDR3: CASSHSQDPPGYTF; DNA: TGTGCCAGCAGTCATTCACAGGACCCCCCTGGCTACACCTTC